The TCR beta chain under discussion was sequenced for a study of cytomegalovirus exposure and HLA in healthy donors. With 1 base removed from V and 3 bases from J, the gap between germline ends came to 12 bases. Germline V gives CDR1 LNHNV, CDR2 YYDKDF (reference sequence). The CDR3 is 15 amino acids. The PCR contained 60 Vbeta and 13 Jbeta primers. The repertoire was sequenced with immunoSEQ multiplex PCR; TCRdb's copy has only in-frame clones and lacks some. The sample table includes some 130,000 clones. This receptor was obtained from a middle-aged woman in good health and CMV-seropositive. The rearrangement uses TRBV15 and TRBJ1-1; D may be TRBD1 (5 bases). The sequenced material came from PBMCs. The CDR3 protein is CATSRGNQGYTEAFF. CDR3 coding DNA: TGTGCCACCAGCAGAGGGAACCAGGGTTACACTGAAGCTTTCTTT.